The 27 T cell receptor beta chains reported below all come from one sample, sequenced in a study of blood T cell repertoires in COVID-19. The assay was immunoSEQ multiplex PCR, and TCRdb's table has in-frame clones only and misses some. The sample yields 30,000 to 45,000 clones, about 90% seen once. The sample comprised peripheral blood. The receptors derive from a man in his 70s with acute or convalescent COVID-19.

The chain couples TRBV9 to TRBJ1-2, with TRBD1 matching over 10 bases. The CDR3 consists of 16 residues. The germline V gene encodes CDR1 SGDLS and CDR2 YYNGEE. The trim removed 0 bases at V and 4 bases at J, leaving 6 bases unmatched. The CDR3 protein is CASSVEGDRGPYGYTF. The CDR3 region has the DNA TGTGCCAGCAGCGTAGAAGGAGACAGGGGGCCCTATGGCTACACCTTC. Looking up the rest from reference TRBV9 and TRBJ1-2 gives the full variable domain: DSGVTQTPKHLITATGQRVTLRCSPRSGDLSVYWYQQSLDQGLQFLIQYYNGEERAKGNILERFSAQQFPDLHSELNLSSLELGDSALYFCASSVEGDRGPYGYTFGSGTRLTVV.

The chain links TRBV6-5 to TRBJ2-5; the D gene is possibly TRBD2 (6 bases). V dropped 5 bases and J dropped 5 bases, with 15 bases sitting between them. There are 14 residues in the CDR3. The V gene's germline CDR1 is MNHEY and CDR2 SVGAGI. The CDR3 sequence: CASSRQAAGETQYF. CDR3 sequence (DNA): TGTGCCAGCAGTCGCCAGGCCGCGGGGGAGACCCAGTACTTC.

This clone was counted once. The chain uses TRBV6-6 and TRBJ1-2; D possibly corresponds to TRBD1 (5 bases). Germline assignment: CDR1 MNHNY and CDR2 SVGAGI (reference sequence). Trimming removed 8 bases at V and 3 bases at J, with 19 bases between. This CDR3 comprises 15 residues. The DNA of the CDR3 is TGTGCCAGCCGTGGGGTCAACCGGGGGGACTATGGCTACACCTTC. Translation gives CASRGVNRGDYGYTF.

The J gene is TRBJ2-3, the V gene TRBV18, with TRBD1 identical over 8 bases. The CDR3 has 15 amino acids. Germline V gene sequence: CDR1 KGHSH, CDR2 LQKENI. The V gene end was trimmed by 2 bases and the J gene end by 4 bases; junction bases not matched to a gene: 5. DNA of the CDR3: TGTGCCAGCTCACCAGTCACAGGGGGAGCAGATACGCAGTATTTT. Its protein is CASSPVTGGADTQYF. The whole variable domain, remainder taken from reference TRBV18 and TRBJ2-3, is NAGVMQNPRHLVRRRGQEARLRCSPMKGHSHVYWYRQLPEEGLKFMVYLQKENIIDESGMPKERFSAEFPKEGPSILRIQQVVRGDSAAYFCASSPVTGGADTQYFGPGTRLTVL.

V and J are TRBV7-2 and TRBJ2-7; TRBD2 agrees at 7 bases. CDR1 and CDR2 from the germline V gene are SGHTA and FQGNSA. The CDR3 has 14 residues. The ends lost 2 bases at V and 4 bases at J; junction bases unmatched: 5. For the CDR3, the DNA is TGTGCCAGCAGCTTATCTAGCGGAAATTACGAGCAGTACTTC. Translated, it gives CASSLSSGNYEQYF.

The rearrangement links TRBV15 to TRBJ1-3; D might be TRBD1 (5 bases). Germline CDR1 is LNHNV and CDR2 is YYDKDF (reference sequence). V was cut by 0 bases and J by 4 bases, with 13 bases left in between. The CDR3 is made up of 16 amino acids. The CDR3 loop is CATSRDTGFSGNTIYF. The DNA of the CDR3 is TGTGCCACCAGCAGAGACACAGGATTCTCCGGAAACACCATATATTTT. The full variable domain, rest sourced from reference TRBV15 and TRBJ1-3, is DAMVIQNPRYQVTQFGKPVTLSCSQTLNHNVMYWYQQKSSQAPKLLFHYYDKDFNNEADTPDNFQSRRPNTSFCFLDIRSPGLGDTAMYLCATSRDTGFSGNTIYFGEGSWLTVV.

The CDR3 protein is CASSQRQAGGPRGTGELFF. The CDR3 bases are TGTGCCAGCAGCCAAAGGCAAGCGGGAGGGCCTCGGGGCACCGGGGAGCTGTTTTTT. The chain couples TRBV3-1 (or the pseudogene TRBV3-2) to TRBJ2-2; 10 bases align to TRBD2. The V gene end was trimmed by 2 bases and the J gene end by 4 bases; junction bases not matched to a gene: 13. The CDR3 has 19 amino acids. CDR1 is LGHDT and CDR2 is YNNKEL in the germline V gene (reference sequence).

The V gene is TRBV28, the J gene TRBJ2-2; no reliable D call. This CDR3 has 16 residues. CDR1 is MDHEN and CDR2 is SYDVKM in the germline V gene. V lost 6 bases to trimming and J lost 2 bases, with 16 bases between them. As DNA, the CDR3 is TGTGCCAGCAGCCCTACCGGGTCAAGCAACACCGGGGAGCTGTTTTTT. It specifies CASSPTGSSNTGELFF.

The chain employs TRBV5-1 and TRBJ2-5; D unresolved. Per the germline V gene, CDR1 is SGHRS and CDR2 is YFSETQ. V lost 0 bases and J lost 5, with 8 bases in between. CDR3 length: 13 amino acids. The CDR3 spells CASSLDWSETQYF. The CDR3 DNA sequence: TGCGCCAGCAGCTTGGATTGGAGTGAGACCCAGTACTTC. Combining the CDR3 with reference TRBV5-1 and TRBJ2-5 gives the whole variable domain KAGVTQTPRYLIKTRGQQVTLSCSPISGHRSVSWYQQTPGQGLQFLFEYFSETQRNKGNFPGRFSGRQFSNSRSEMNVSTLELGDSALYLCASSLDWSETQYFGPGTRLLVL.

A few counts support this clone. The chain recombines TRBV18 with TRBJ1-4, with D unclear. V was trimmed by 0 bases and J by 8 bases, leaving 10 bases between them. Germline values: CDR1 KGHSH, CDR2 LQKENI. This CDR3 comprises 14 residues. DNA for the CDR3: TGTGCCAGCTCACCACCGGAGCGAGGGGAAAAACTGTTTTTT. Translating it yields CASSPPERGEKLFF.

V and J are TRBV5-4 and TRBJ1-1, with D perhaps matching TRBD1 (5 bases). This CDR3 contains 14 residues. Between the trimmed V and J ends, which lost 0 bases and 1 base, there was a span of 7 bases. Per germline, CDR1 SGHNT and CDR2 YYREEE (reference sequence). CDR3 sequence (DNA): TGTGCCAGCAGCTTGGATACAGGGAACACTGAAGCTTTCTTT. Its translation: CASSLDTGNTEAFF.

This chain joins TRBV6-5 and TRBJ1-6, with D hard to call. CDR3 size: 13 residues. The V and J ends lost 11 bases and 0 bases respectively, with 8 bases between them. Germline CDR1 MNHEY, CDR2 SVGAGI. Written as DNA, the CDR3 is TGTGCCGAAGGAGTCTCCTATAATTCACCCCTCCACTTT. Protein sequence: CAEGVSYNSPLHF.

Only one count was recorded for this clone. The gene calls are TRBV3-1 (or the pseudogene TRBV3-2) and TRBJ2-5; D is perhaps TRBD1 (5 bases). Germline CDR1 reads LGHDT; CDR2 reads YNNKEL (reference sequence). V was trimmed by 3 bases and J by 7 bases, leaving 12 bases between them. This CDR3 region has 13 residues. DNA for the CDR3: TGTGCCAGCAGCCAGGGGCAGTCCGGGACCCAGTACTTC. Its protein product is CASSQGQSGTQYF.

This sequence joins TRBV7-9 and TRBJ1-2, with 8 bases that match TRBD1. J gave up 4 bases and V 1 base, and 2 bases lay outside the gene matches. Germline values: CDR1 SEHNR, CDR2 FQNEAQ (reference sequence). This CDR3 comprises 14 residues. CDR3 bases: TGTGCCAGCAGCTTAGGTGACAGGGGCTATGGCTACACCTTC. Translation gives CASSLGDRGYGYTF.

The V gene is TRBV5-1, the J gene TRBJ2-6; maybe TRBD2 (6 bases). Germline loops: CDR1 SGHRS, CDR2 YFSETQ. The CDR3 has 15 residues. V lost 2 bases to trimming and J lost 2 bases, with 8 bases between them. The CDR3 DNA is TGCGCCAGCAGCTTCGGGGGAACTGGGGCCAACGTCCTGACTTTC. It codes for CASSFGGTGANVLTF.

This rearrangement joins TRBV29-1 to TRBJ2-3; maybe TRBD1 (6 bases). The V end was cut by 6 bases, the J end by 3 bases, with 19 bases between. The CDR3 length is 15 residues. Germline V gene sequence: CDR1 SQVTM, CDR2 ANQGSEA. The CDR3 sequence: CSVAEQGLWTDTQYF. The CDR3 DNA follows: TGCAGCGTGGCAGAGCAGGGGCTATGGACAGATACGCAGTATTTT.

The chain couples TRBV7-2 to TRBJ2-3, with a possible D match to TRBD2 (5 bases). The CDR3 length is 14 residues. Germline V gene data show CDR1 as SGHTA and CDR2 as FQGNSA. V gave up 5 bases and J gave up 3 bases, with 12 bases separating them. The chain's CDR3 is CASSPYRETDTQYF. The CDR3 nucleotides read TGTGCCAGCAGCCCCTATCGGGAAACAGATACGCAGTATTTT.

This sequence joins TRBV11-3 and TRBJ1-1; TRBD1 aligns across 7 bases. The V and J ends lost 5 bases and 3 bases, in that order; junction bases with no gene match: 3. Germline V lookup: CDR1 SGHNT, CDR2 YENEEA. The length of the CDR3 is 13 residues. The CDR3 spells CASSHDRDTEAFF. CDR3 sequence (DNA): TGTGCCAGCAGCCATGACAGGGACACTGAAGCTTTCTTT.

The chain employs TRBV5-8 and TRBJ1-5; no clear D gene. CDR1 and CDR2 (germline): SGHTS, YDEGEE. This CDR3 region has 14 residues. V lost 2 bases to trimming and J lost 5 bases, with 11 bases between them. CDR3 sequence (DNA): TGTGCCAGCAGCTTACCGGGATTGGATCAGCCCCAGCATTTT. Translated: CASSLPGLDQPQHF. The entire variable domain, with the rest obtained from reference TRBV5-8 and TRBJ1-5, is as follows: EAGVTQSPTHLIKTRGQQATLRCSPISGHTSVYWYQQALGLGLQFLLWYDEGEERNRGNFPPRFSGRQFPNYSSELNVNALELEDSALYLCASSLPGLDQPQHFGDGTRLSIL.

This chain links TRBV7-8 with TRBJ2-1; D possibly corresponds to TRBD2 (7 bases). The germline gives CDR1 SGHVS, CDR2 FQNEAQ. Deletions cut 1 base from V and 4 bases from J, with 17 bases between. CDR3 size: 17 residues. CDR3 sequence reads: CASSLEARGGPYNEQFF. The CDR3 region has the DNA TGTGCCAGCAGCTTAGAGGCGAGGGGGGGCCCTTACAATGAGCAGTTCTTC.

This chain connects TRBV7-9 to TRBJ1-4; 7 nucleotides align to TRBD1. CDR1 is SEHNR and CDR2 is FQNEAQ in the germline V gene (reference sequence). The CDR3 extends over 13 amino acids. V shed 5 bases and J 7 bases; nucleotides not matched to a gene: 4. The CDR3 here is CASSRGTVEKLFF. DNA for the CDR3: TGTGCCAGCAGCCGAGGGACAGTTGAAAAACTGTTTTTT.

The CDR3 spells CASSFRDSPSSNTEAFF. The CDR3 nucleotides are TGTGCCAGCAGCTTCCGGGACAGTCCTTCTTCGAACACTGAAGCTTTCTTT. This chain links TRBV7-2 with TRBJ1-1; 7 nucleotides match TRBD1. Germline CDR1 and CDR2: SGHTA and FQGNSA. The CDR3 extends over 17 amino acids. V shed 3 bases, J shed 1 base, and the junction held 11 bases outside the gene matches.

The CDR3 region is CASSIMRTGVRTEAFF. CDR3 nucleotide sequence: TGTGCCAGTAGTATAATGCGGACAGGGGTTCGGACTGAAGCTTTCTTT. The J gene is TRBJ1-1, the V gene TRBV19; TRBD1 matches 9 bases. Unmatched junction bases numbered 9, after V lost 2 bases and J lost 5 bases. Germline CDR1 LNHDA, CDR2 SQIVND (reference sequence). The CDR3 is made up of 16 amino acids.

The chain is built from TRBV14 and TRBJ2-1; no clear D. CDR1 and CDR2 (germline): SGHDN, FVKESK. V lost 0 bases, J lost 9 bases, and 6 bases lay in between. The CDR3 length is 12 residues. The DNA of the CDR3 is TGTGCCAGCAGCCAAGATCCGAGTGAGCAGTTCTTC. This sequence encodes CASSQDPSEQFF.

This chain links TRBV7-2 with TRBJ2-1; 7 bases fit TRBD2. CDR1 is SGHTA and CDR2 is FQGNSA in the germline V gene. The CDR3 sequence is 12 residues long. Trimming took 4 bases from V and 15 from J; bases not matched to a gene: 9. CDR3 in DNA: TGTGCCAGCAGCTCTGGGACTATTCATCGGTTCTTC. Protein product: CASSSGTIHRFF.

J is TRBJ1-1 and V is TRBV7-9, with no clear D. There are 13 residues in the CDR3. Germline lookup yields CDR1 SEHNR and CDR2 FQNEAQ (reference sequence). V lost 3 bases and J 4 bases, leaving 9 bases between the germline ends. CDR3 residues: CASSFSTTTEAFF. The CDR3 DNA follows: TGTGCCAGCAGCTTTTCGACAACCACTGAAGCTTTCTTT.

The V and J genes are TRBV27 and TRBJ2-1, with unresolved D. V was pared by 5 bases and J by 7 bases, with 6 bases between. The CDR3 extends over 11 amino acids. Germline assignment: CDR1 MNHEY and CDR2 SMNVEV (reference sequence). CDR3 protein: CASSLGNEQFF. The CDR3 DNA sequence: TGTGCCAGCAGTCTAGGAAATGAGCAGTTCTTC.